Below are 20 T cell receptor beta chains sequenced from a single sample in a study of cytomegalovirus exposure and HLA in healthy donors. Researchers ran the PCR with 60 Vbeta and 13 Jbeta primers. Clones were read by immunoSEQ multiplex PCR, and TCRdb kept only the in-frame ones, dropping some. The sample lists roughly 150,000 clones; about 80% were seen once. The sample consisted of PBMCs. The receptors here all came from a woman between 45 and 60 years old in good health and CMV-seropositive.

This clone occurred once. The chain couples TRBV6-1 to TRBJ2-1; 16 nucleotides line up with TRBD2. The CDR3 is 18 residues long. Looked up from germline, CDR1 is MNHNS and CDR2 is SASEGT. V lost 4 bases, J lost 8 bases, and 11 bases stayed unmatched. CDR3 nucleotide sequence: TGTGCCAGCAGTGCGCGCACGAAGGGACTAGCGGGGGGGGATGAGCAGTTCTTC. Protein sequence: CASSARTKGLAGGDEQFF.

This chain joins TRBV5-5 and TRBJ1-2; 9 bases agree with TRBD1. The V gene's germline CDR1 is SGHKS and CDR2 YYEKEE (reference sequence). The junction had 12 bases not matched to a gene; V was cut back by 4 bases and J by 8 bases. The CDR3 sequence is 15 residues long. CDR3 DNA: TGTGCCAGCAGCCGGGGTGCGGGACAGGGTTTAGGCTACACCTTC. Translated: CASSRGAGQGLGYTF.

The chain recombines TRBV2 with TRBJ2-3, with unresolved D. CDR1 and CDR2 from the germline V gene are SNHLY and FYNNEI. The ends were cut back, 4 bases at V and 6 bases at J, with 14 bases in the middle. The CDR3 has 14 residues. This CDR3 reads CASSADSTGDTQYF. The CDR3 DNA reads as TGTGCCAGCAGTGCCGACTCAACCGGGGATACGCAGTATTTT.

This chain links TRBV7-9 with TRBJ1-2; D is possibly TRBD1 (5 bases). Trimming took off 5 bases at V and 0 bases at J, with 13 bases between the two ends. CDR1 is SEHNR and CDR2 is FQNEAQ in the germline V gene (reference sequence). This CDR3 spans 15 amino acids. DNA of the CDR3: TGTGCCAGCAGCCCCTTACAGGAAACTAACTATGGCTACACCTTC. The encoded protein is CASSPLQETNYGYTF.

The chain uses TRBV7-8 and TRBJ2-5; tentative D call: TRBD2 (5 bases). CDR1 SGHVS and CDR2 FQNEAQ come from the germline V gene. The V gene lost 4 bases and the J gene lost 3 bases, with 9 bases spanning the gap. The CDR3 has 13 amino acids. CDR3: CASSSGLEETQYF. CDR3 bases: TGTGCCAGCAGCTCCGGACTCGAAGAGACCCAGTACTTC. Full variable domain (outside the CDR3, taken from reference TRBV7-8 and TRBJ2-5): GAGVSQSPRYKVAKRGQDVALRCDPISGHVSLFWYQQALGQGPEFLTYFQNEAQLDKSGLPSDRFFAERPEGSVSTLKIQRTQQEDSAVYLCASSSGLEETQYFGPGTRLLVL.

This rearrangement joins TRBV6-5 to TRBJ1-6; D is possibly TRBD1 (6 bases). The CDR3 has 13 residues. Looked up from germline, CDR1 is MNHEY and CDR2 is SVGAGI. The germline V and J ends were trimmed by 5 bases and 10 bases, with 12 bases remaining between them. The CDR3 spells CASSTGKESPLHF. Here the CDR3 DNA reads TGTGCCAGCAGTACAGGGAAAGAGTCACCCCTCCACTTT.

The gene calls are TRBV6-1 and TRBJ2-5, with D possibly being TRBD1 (7 bases). Trimming stripped 6 bases from V and 2 bases from J, with 16 bases between. The CDR3 is 15 residues long. From germline, CDR1 is MNHNS and CDR2 SASEGT. Written as DNA, the CDR3 is TGTGCCAGCAGGGAGAACAGGGGACTGCAAGAGACCCAGTACTTC. It is translated as CASRENRGLQETQYF.

This chain joins TRBV7-2 and TRBJ2-7; 8 bases fit TRBD1. The CDR3 is made up of 14 amino acids. The germline gives CDR1 SGHTA, CDR2 FQGNSA. Trimming removed 3 bases from V and 3 bases from J; junction bases left unmatched: 4. CDR3 nucleotide sequence: TGTGCCAGCAGCTTTGGGACAGGCCTCTACGAGCAGTACTTC. Protein sequence: CASSFGTGLYEQYF.

The chain couples TRBV7-2 to TRBJ2-1; D is uncertain. Looked up from germline, CDR1 is SGHTA and CDR2 is FQGNSA. The V and J ends lost 5 bases and 8 bases respectively, with 13 bases between them. CDR3 length: 13 amino acids. The CDR3 spells CASSLPMGHEQFF. CDR3 nucleotide sequence: TGTGCCAGCAGCCTACCCATGGGCCATGAGCAGTTCTTC.

This CDR3 is CASSLDRNNEQFF. CDR3 nucleotides: TGTGCCAGCAGCCTGGACAGAAACAATGAGCAGTTCTTC. J is TRBJ2-1 and V is TRBV7-7; possibly TRBD1 for D (6 bases). The CDR3 is 13 amino acids. The V end was cut by 5 bases, the J end by 5 bases, with 10 bases between. The V gene's germline CDR1 is SSHAT and CDR2 FNYEAQ (reference sequence).

In nucleotides, the CDR3 is TGTGCCAGCAGCGGACAGGGAGCCGGGGAGCAGTACTTC. Translation: CASSGQGAGEQYF. V usage is TRBV9 and J usage is TRBJ2-7, with 7 bases that match TRBD1. J was trimmed by 7 bases and V by 3 bases; bases with no gene match: 7. The CDR3 consists of 13 residues. Germline values: CDR1 SGDLS, CDR2 YYNGEE.

This rearrangement joins TRBV6-5 to TRBJ2-3; D is uncertain. V was pared by 3 bases and J by 2 bases, with 12 bases between. There are 15 residues in the CDR3. CDR1 and CDR2 (germline): MNHEY, SVGAGI. The CDR3: CASSYNSKVTDTQYF. CDR3 DNA sequence: TGTGCCAGCAGTTATAACAGTAAGGTCACAGATACGCAGTATTTT.

The rearrangement uses TRBV6-6 and TRBJ1-1; 7 positions match TRBD1. The ends lost 6 bases at V and 4 bases at J; junction bases unmatched: 5. Germline assignment: CDR1 MNHNY and CDR2 SVGAGI (reference sequence). This CDR3 is 13 amino acids long. Here the CDR3 reads CASSPGGSTEAFF. CDR3 nucleotides: TGTGCCAGCAGCCCAGGGGGGAGCACTGAAGCTTTCTTT.

This chain connects TRBV5-6 to TRBJ1-1; 7 bases align to TRBD1. J gave up 0 bases and V 4 bases, and 3 bases lay outside the gene matches. Per the germline V gene, CDR1 is SGHDT and CDR2 is YYEEEE. The CDR3 spans 14 residues. The CDR3 region has the DNA TGTGCCAGCAGCGCCCAGGGGGTGAACACTGAAGCTTTCTTT. Translation gives CASSAQGVNTEAFF.

The chain combines TRBV12-5 with TRBJ1-5, with unresolved D. Per germline, CDR1 LGHNT and CDR2 FRNRAP. The CDR3 is 14 amino acids. The V and J ends lost 7 bases and 0 bases respectively, with 10 bases between them. Written as DNA, the CDR3 is TGTGCTAGTGCCCCAGGACTTAGCAATCAGCCCCAGCATTTT. As protein: CASAPGLSNQPQHF.

The genes are TRBV30 and TRBJ1-4; D gene ambiguous. The CDR3 is 15 residues long. Deletions cut 0 bases from V and 3 bases from J, with 11 bases between. Germline-derived CDR1 and CDR2 are GTSNPN and SVGIG (reference sequence). CDR3 sequence: CAWSVPNNPNEKLFF. CDR3 nucleotides: TGTGCCTGGAGTGTACCGAACAACCCTAATGAAAAACTGTTTTTT.

In nucleotides, the CDR3 is TGTGCCAGCAGTGACGCAGTACAGGGGGACCACGAGCAGTACTTC. As protein: CASSDAVQGDHEQYF. This sequence joins TRBV6-1 and TRBJ2-7, with 8 bases lining up with TRBD1. CDR1 and CDR2 from the germline V gene are MNHNS and SASEGT. The CDR3 sequence is 15 residues long. V shed 3 bases and J 5 bases; nucleotides not matched to a gene: 9.

This sequence joins TRBV27 and TRBJ2-2, with no clear D. Per the germline V gene, CDR1 is MNHEY and CDR2 is SMNVEV (reference sequence). The CDR3 has 12 amino acids. The ends were cut back, 5 bases at V and 6 bases at J, with 7 bases in the middle. The DNA of the CDR3 is TGTGCCAGCAGTCTCCCCTCCGGGGAGCTGTTTTTT. This encodes CASSLPSGELFF.

The V gene is TRBV6-5, the J gene TRBJ2-7, with D perhaps matching TRBD1 (6 bases). The CDR3 totals 15 residues. Germline V gene sequence: CDR1 MNHEY, CDR2 SVGAGI. V was shortened by 6 bases and J by 2 bases, with 17 bases between the two germline ends. The chain's CDR3 is CASRVPRDTTYEQYF. The CDR3 DNA is TGTGCCAGCAGAGTTCCCCGGGACACTACCTACGAGCAGTACTTC.

The chain joins TRBV2 to TRBJ1-2; 8 positions agree with TRBD1. The V gene end was trimmed by 8 bases and the J gene end by 8 bases; junction bases not matched to a gene: 16. Germline assignment: CDR1 SNHLY and CDR2 FYNNEI. The CDR3 runs to 15 residues. This CDR3 reads CASHRGQGVTYGYTF. DNA of the CDR3: TGTGCCAGCCATAGAGGACAGGGAGTGACATACGGCTACACCTTC.